Sequencing of this T cell receptor (beta chain) was carried out in a study of cytomegalovirus exposure and HLA in healthy donors. Study-wide points: Presence/absence analyses rested on an assumption that sequencing depth was roughly uniform across donors.

As concerns this clone: Its antigen is still unknown.

V lost 11 bases, J lost 2 bases, and 6 bases stayed unmatched. CDR3 length equals 13 residues. Germline CDR1 MNHEY, CDR2 SVGAGI. PCR amplification relied on 60 Vbeta primers (plus 13 Jbeta primers). In the study's own analysis: Later analysis identified approximately 80 million unique TCR beta chains, about 10 million shared. This table comes from immunoSEQ multiplex PCR, and its TCRdb copy is limited to in-frame clones, with some not included. The DNA was the basis for D and trimming; V, J and clone size are from that table. The table shows 75,000 to 100,000 clones, with less than 85% occurring only once.

This clonotype was obtained from a male donor in good health and CMV-seronegative. The V and J genes are TRBV6-5 and TRBJ1-5; TRBD1 aligns across 7 bases. Sequencing was performed on PBMCs. As DNA, the CDR3 is TGTGCCGCTAAAGGGGGCGGCAATCAGCCCCAGCATTTT. Translating it yields CAAKGGGNQPQHF.